Listed below are T cell receptor beta chains from one sample, sequenced in a study of CD8 T cells in ankylosing spondylitis. A single record per CDR3 protein comes from TCRdb applying MiXCR to the 5' RACE reads. The data contain under 130,000 distinct CDR3 sequences, 24% of them seen just once; the ten biggest clones take up over 9%. The specimen sequenced was synovial fluid, either unsorted or a sorted T cell fraction (not recorded which). These receptors came from a male donor with ankylosing spondylitis. Each CDR3 is given with its conserved first and last residue. The D gene is left open where the match is weak. A clone size is listed for some rows: how often the clone was seen (once, few, many), or a class if it is expanded.

clone size | J gene | D gene | V gene | CDR3 protein | CDR3 DNA
few | TRBJ1-4 | NA | TRBV5-1 | CASSLVPDGEKLFF | TGCGCCAGCAGCTTGGTGCCCGACGGCGAAAAACTGTTTTTT
NA | TRBJ2-2 | NA | TRBV7-2 | CASRPPGLANTGELFF | TGTGCCAGCAGGCCGCCGGGACTGGCGAACACCGGGGAGCTGTTTTTT
NA | TRBJ2-1 | TRBD1 | TRBV13 | CASSSAQGAPHYEQFF | TGTGCCAGCAGCTCGGCGCAGGGGGCCCCTCACTATGAGCAGTTCTTC
NA | TRBJ2-5 | NA | TRBV4-2 | CASSQNPLGETQYF | TGTGCCAGCAGCCAGAACCCGCTCGGGGAGACCCAGTACTTC
once | TRBJ2-4 | NA | TRBV11-2 | CASSLDPSILAKNIQYF | TGTGCCAGCAGCTTAGATCCCTCCATTTTGGCCAAAAACATTCAGTACTTC
many | TRBJ2-5 | TRBD2 | TRBV10-3 | CAISETAGRGETQYF | TGTGCCATCAGTGAGACGGCGGGGCGGGGGGAGACCCAGTACTTC
few | TRBJ2-1 | TRBD2 | TRBV20-1 | CSASPGLAGVEQFF | TGCAGTGCTAGTCCGGGACTAGCGGGAGTGGAGCAGTTCTTC
NA | TRBJ2-1 | TRBD2 | TRBV12-3/TRBV12-4 | CASSFGTSDYNEQFF | TGTGCCAGCAGTTTCGGGACTAGCGACTACAATGAGCAGTTCTTC
many | TRBJ2-7 | TRBD2 | TRBV10-1 | CASSDLAGGHEQYF | TGCGCCAGCAGTGATTTAGCGGGAGGCCACGAGCAGTACTTC
NA | TRBJ2-7 | TRBD2 | TRBV2 | CASSRTSSYEQYF | TGTGCCAGCAGTCGGACTAGCTCCTACGAGCAGTACTTC
NA | TRBJ2-1 | NA | TRBV6-1 | CASSRPGSYNEQFF | TGTGCCAGCAGCCGCCCGGGGTCCTACAATGAGCAGTTCTTC
NA | TRBJ1-4 | NA | TRBV5-1 | CASSLGRAEWVYEKLFF | TGCGCCAGCAGCTTGGGCCGGGCGGAATGGGTGTATGAAAAACTGTTTTTT
few | TRBJ2-1 | TRBD2 | TRBV5-1 | CASKFREGSSYNEQFF | TGCGCCAGCAAATTCCGGGAGGGGAGCTCCTACAATGAGCAGTTCTTC
many | TRBJ2-3 | TRBD2 | TRBV24-1 | CATPRGGGTDTQYF | TGTGCCACCCCCCGGGGGGGAGGCACAGATACGCAGTATTTT
NA | TRBJ1-5 | NA | TRBV10-3 | CAISEGVGSNQPQHF | TGTGCCATCAGTGAGGGGGTAGGCAGCAATCAGCCCCAGCATTTT
NA | TRBJ2-7 | NA | TRBV7-2 | CASSLPAGSSYEQYF | TGTGCCAGCAGTTTACCGGCCGGGAGCTCCTACGAGCAGTACTTC
few | TRBJ1-6 | NA | TRBV3-1 | CASSQGADYNSPLHF | TGTGCCAGCAGCCAAGGGGCGGATTATAATTCACCCCTCCACTTT